Shown below are 19 T cell receptor beta chains from a single sample sequenced in a study of cytomegalovirus exposure and HLA in healthy donors. The primer mix had 60 Vbeta and 13 Jbeta primers. Data came from immunoSEQ multiplex PCR; TCRdb stores just in-frame clones and leaves some out. The sample includes roughly 140,000 clones, approximately 79% seen only once; the top ten take 5% to 7.5%. Sequencing used PBMCs. The receptors originated from a woman aged 45 to 65 in good health and CMV-seropositive.

The rearrangement links TRBV6-6 to TRBJ1-5; 7 bases match TRBD1. The CDR3 covers 15 residues. The germline V gene encodes CDR1 MNHNY and CDR2 SVGAGI (reference sequence). The V gene end was trimmed by 6 bases and the J gene end by 1 base; junction bases not matched to a gene: 6. For the CDR3, the DNA is TGTGCCAGCAGCAACGAGGGGGCGAGCAATCAGCCCCAGCATTTT. This gives the protein CASSNEGASNQPQHF.

Written as DNA, the CDR3 is TGTGCCAGCAGTATTGCCGGGACTAGCGCCGATACGCAGTATTTT. Protein sequence: CASSIAGTSADTQYF. The chain joins TRBV6-5 to TRBJ2-3; TRBD2 matches 10 bases. From germline, CDR1 is MNHEY and CDR2 SVGAGI. This CDR3 comprises 15 residues. V shed 5 bases and J 6 bases; nucleotides not matched to a gene: 8.

The gene calls are TRBV5-1 and TRBJ2-7; D is possibly TRBD1 (6 bases). The germline V gene has CDR1 SGHRS and CDR2 YFSETQ. Trimming pared 4 bases from V and 6 bases from J, leaving 23 bases between. The CDR3 extends over 16 amino acids. CDR3 nucleotide sequence: TGCGCCAGCAGCCCCCAGCCCAAGGGACAAACTCGCGAGCAGTACTTC. Translation: CASSPQPKGQTREQYF.

The table lists this clone with a count of one. The chain employs TRBV7-8 and TRBJ2-2; D is perhaps TRBD1 (5 bases). CDR1 SGHVS and CDR2 FQNEAQ come from the germline V gene. With 5 bases removed from V and 9 bases from J, the gap between germline ends came to 10 bases. The CDR3 loop spans 12 amino acids. This chain's CDR3 is CASSKSDRELFF. The CDR3 nucleotides are TGTGCCAGCAGCAAATCGGACAGGGAGCTGTTTTTT.

The CDR3 DNA follows: TGCGCCAGCAGCACAGGGGGCAGTAACACTGAAGCTTTCTTT. Protein product: CASSTGGSNTEAFF. The gene calls are TRBV5-1 and TRBJ1-1; 9 bases are shared with TRBD1. Trimming removed 4 bases from V and 2 bases from J; junction bases left unmatched: 3. Germline V CDR1 and CDR2: SGHRS, YFSETQ. There are 14 residues in the CDR3.

This clone appeared once. The chain links TRBV19 to TRBJ2-1; no definite D call. The CDR3 is made up of 11 amino acids. Germline V CDR1 and CDR2: LNHDA, SQIVND (reference sequence). Trimming left V 4 bases short and J 4 bases short, with 2 bases between. CDR3 region: CASSTYNEQFF. The DNA for the CDR3 is TGTGCCAGTAGTACATACAATGAGCAGTTCTTC.

This chain joins TRBV5-4 and TRBJ1-1; tentative D call: TRBD1 (5 bases). Germline V gene sequence: CDR1 SGHNT, CDR2 YYREEE (reference sequence). The CDR3 consists of 16 residues. Trimming shortened V by 0 bases and J by 4 bases, and 16 bases separated the two germline ends. The CDR3 is CASSLAKGAQGTEAFF. CDR3 nucleotides: TGTGCCAGCAGCTTGGCCAAAGGGGCCCAAGGCACTGAAGCTTTCTTT.

The J gene is TRBJ1-3, the V gene TRBV12-5, with D unclear. V gave up 6 bases and J gave up 8 bases, with 11 bases separating them. The germline V gene encodes CDR1 LGHNT and CDR2 FRNRAP. This CDR3 has 12 amino acids. CDR3 in DNA: TGTGCTAGTGGGCCCTCCCCGGACACCATATATTTT. Translated, it gives CASGPSPDTIYF.

V is TRBV7-9 and J is TRBJ2-6; no clear D gene. This CDR3 has 15 residues. Trimming cost V 1 base and J 3 bases, with 7 bases left between them. The germline V gene has CDR1 SEHNR and CDR2 FQNEAQ (reference sequence). CDR3: CASSLDRSGANVLTF. The CDR3 nucleotides read TGTGCCAGCAGCTTAGATCGGAGTGGGGCCAACGTCCTGACTTTC.

J is TRBJ1-6 and V is TRBV5-1; D gene ambiguous. The V end was cut by 4 bases, the J end by 6 bases, with 14 bases between. In germline, CDR1 is SGHRS, CDR2 YFSETQ. The CDR3 runs to 15 residues. The CDR3 DNA reads as TGCGCCAGCAGCGCGTCAATGGCGGCTAATTCACCCCTCCACTTT. It yields the protein CASSASMAANSPLHF.

The sample holds a few counts of this clone. The chain has TRBV30 and TRBJ1-1; no clear D gene. This CDR3 comprises 13 residues. In germline, CDR1 is GTSNPN, CDR2 SVGIG (reference sequence). Trimming cost V 3 bases and J 1 base, with 9 bases left between them. The CDR3 is CAWRLTANTEAFF. The CDR3 DNA reads as TGTGCCTGGAGGTTAACAGCGAACACTGAAGCTTTCTTT.

This chain links TRBV19 with TRBJ2-3; no definite D call. Germline CDR1 LNHDA, CDR2 SQIVND (reference sequence). This CDR3 has 16 amino acids. Trimming pared 8 bases from V and 0 bases from J, leaving 18 bases between. The CDR3 spells CASAPGTLPSTDTQYF. In DNA, the CDR3 is TGTGCCAGTGCCCCGGGTACTCTCCCTAGCACAGATACGCAGTATTTT.

The V call is TRBV6-1, the J call TRBJ2-7; TRBD2 matches 11 bases. The CDR3 runs 14 residues. CDR1 and CDR2 from the germline V gene are MNHNS and SASEGT. V gave up 6 bases and J gave up 3 bases; unmatched junction bases: 4. This CDR3 reads CASSNSGGDYEQYF. The CDR3 bases are TGTGCCAGCAGCAATAGCGGGGGGGACTACGAGCAGTACTTC.

This clone is a singleton in its sample. This chain joins TRBV5-6 and TRBJ2-5; possibly TRBD2 for D (7 bases). The J call may be wrong; the DNA end is better matched by TRBJ2-7. Germline V gene data show CDR1 as SGHDT and CDR2 as YYEEEE. The CDR3 has 14 amino acids. The CDR3 sequence: CASSAGGRQYEQYF. DNA for the CDR3: TGTGCCAGCAGCGCCGGGGGGCGCCAGTACGAGCAGTACTTC.

This chain's CDR3 is CASSRRGNYGYTF. DNA for the CDR3: TGTGCCAGCAGCCGCAGGGGTAACTATGGCTACACCTTC. This rearrangement joins TRBV14 to TRBJ1-2; perhaps TRBD1 as D (6 bases). This CDR3 comprises 13 residues. V dropped 4 bases and J dropped 1 base, with 7 bases sitting between them. The germline V gene has CDR1 SGHDN and CDR2 FVKESK.

This rearrangement joins TRBV5-1 to TRBJ1-6; D may be TRBD1 (5 bases). Trimming pared 3 bases from V and 5 bases from J, leaving 12 bases between. Germline V gives CDR1 SGHRS, CDR2 YFSETQ. The CDR3 covers 15 residues. CDR3 bases: TGCGCCAGCAGCTCGCAGGGAGGGGATAATTCACCCCTCCACTTT. Amino acids: CASSSQGGDNSPLHF. Full variable domain (outside the CDR3, taken from reference TRBV5-1 and TRBJ1-6): KAGVTQTPRYLIKTRGQQVTLSCSPISGHRSVSWYQQTPGQGLQFLFEYFSETQRNKGNFPGRFSGRQFSNSRSEMNVSTLELGDSALYLCASSSQGGDNSPLHFGNGTRLTVT.

Only one count was recorded for this clone. V usage is TRBV6-5 and J usage is TRBJ2-3, with D possibly matching TRBD1 (6 bases). Per germline, CDR1 MNHEY and CDR2 SVGAGI. Trimming took off 8 bases at V and 1 base at J, with 13 bases between the two ends. CDR3 length equals 14 residues. CDR3 sequence reads: CASGRTDRTDTQYF. In DNA, the CDR3 is TGTGCCAGCGGTCGGACAGACCGCACAGATACGCAGTATTTT.

This clone was observed a handful of times. J is TRBJ1-1 and V is TRBV4-3; 7 positions match TRBD1. Trimming at V came to 0 bases and at J to 0 bases, leaving 4 bases not matched to a gene. CDR3 size: 16 residues. Germline V lookup: CDR1 LGHNA, CDR2 YSLEER. DNA for the CDR3: TGCGCCAGCAGCCAAGATGCGACAGGGATGAACACTGAAGCTTTCTTT. Its translation: CASSQDATGMNTEAFF.

The chain combines TRBV27 with TRBJ2-2, with 9 bases identical to TRBD1. This CDR3 is 15 amino acids long. Germline V CDR1 and CDR2: MNHEY, SMNVEV (reference sequence). V trimming: 0 bases; J trimming: 4 bases; junction bases outside the gene matches: 0. The CDR3 sequence: CASSLSTGGTGELFF. The CDR3 nucleotides are TGTGCCAGCAGTTTATCGACAGGGGGCACCGGGGAGCTGTTTTTT.